This T cell receptor (beta chain) was sequenced in a study of Ad26.COV2.S vaccination and SARS-CoV-2 variants. Method: immunoSEQ multiplex PCR; TCRdb's copy keeps in-frame clones and lacks some. The sample contains 350,000 to 400,000 clones, roughly nine tenths of which appear only once. Treatment specified: 15 to 20 received Ad26.COV2.S at low or high dose, single or two shots; roughly five received placebo; per-sample allocation not given. Samples analyzed were those drawn on day 63 after the first vaccine or placebo injection. The CDR3 is 14 amino acids. The V and J ends lost 8 bases and 0 bases respectively, with 13 bases between them. From germline, CDR1 is ENHRY and CDR2 SYGVKD.

The input for sequencing was peripheral blood, taken in a trial of Ad26.COV2.S vaccine versus placebo. The chain recombines TRBV10-3 with TRBJ1-1; TRBD1 is a possible D gene (6 bases). This sequence originates from a person aged 18-60 years who received the Ad26.COV2.S COVID-19 vaccine or a placebo. The CDR3 coding sequence is TGTGCCATCGGGGGGCAGAACTTGAACACTGAAGCTTTCTTT. Protein: CAIGGQNLNTEAFF.